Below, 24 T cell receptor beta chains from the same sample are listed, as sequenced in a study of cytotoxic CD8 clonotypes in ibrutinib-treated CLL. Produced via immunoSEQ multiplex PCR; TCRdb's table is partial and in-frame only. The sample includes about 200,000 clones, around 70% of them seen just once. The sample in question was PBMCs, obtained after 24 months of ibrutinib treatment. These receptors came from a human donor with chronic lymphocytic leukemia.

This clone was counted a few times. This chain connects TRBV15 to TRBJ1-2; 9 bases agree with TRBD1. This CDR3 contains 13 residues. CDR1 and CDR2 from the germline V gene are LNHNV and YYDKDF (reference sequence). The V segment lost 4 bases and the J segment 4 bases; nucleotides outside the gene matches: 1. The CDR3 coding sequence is TGTGCCACCAGCATGACAGGGGGCTATGGCTACACCTTC. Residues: CATSMTGGYGYTF.

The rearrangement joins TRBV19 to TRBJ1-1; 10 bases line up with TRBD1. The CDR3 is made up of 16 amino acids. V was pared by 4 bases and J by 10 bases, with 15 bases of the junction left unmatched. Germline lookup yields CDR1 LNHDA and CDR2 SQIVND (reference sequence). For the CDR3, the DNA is TGTGCCAGTAGTACTATTCCTGGACAGGGGGGCATACGAGCTTTCTTT. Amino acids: CASSTIPGQGGIRAFF.

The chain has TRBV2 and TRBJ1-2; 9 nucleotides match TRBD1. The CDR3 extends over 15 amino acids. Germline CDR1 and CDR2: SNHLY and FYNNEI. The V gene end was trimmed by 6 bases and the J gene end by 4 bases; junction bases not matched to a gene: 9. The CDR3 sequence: CASSQRQGVAYGYTF. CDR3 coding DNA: TGTGCCAGCAGCCAACGACAGGGGGTGGCCTATGGCTACACCTTC. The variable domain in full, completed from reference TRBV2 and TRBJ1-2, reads EPEVTQTPSHQVTQMGQEVILRCVPISNHLYFYWYRQILGQKVEFLVSFYNNEISEKSEIFDDQFSVERPDGSNFTLKIRSTKLEDSAMYFCASSQRQGVAYGYTFGSGTRLTVV.

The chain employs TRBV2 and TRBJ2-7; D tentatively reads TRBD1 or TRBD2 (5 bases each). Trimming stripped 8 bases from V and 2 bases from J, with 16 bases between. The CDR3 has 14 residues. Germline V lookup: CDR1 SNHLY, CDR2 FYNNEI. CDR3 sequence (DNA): TGTGCCAGCTCTCCGGGACGGCTAACCTACGAGCAGTACTTC. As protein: CASSPGRLTYEQYF.

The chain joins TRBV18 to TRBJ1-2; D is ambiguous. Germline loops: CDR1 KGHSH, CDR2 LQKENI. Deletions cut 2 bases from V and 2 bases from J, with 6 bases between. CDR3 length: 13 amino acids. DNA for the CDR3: TGTGCCAGCTCACCAGAACAGAACTATGGCTACACCTTC. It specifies CASSPEQNYGYTF.

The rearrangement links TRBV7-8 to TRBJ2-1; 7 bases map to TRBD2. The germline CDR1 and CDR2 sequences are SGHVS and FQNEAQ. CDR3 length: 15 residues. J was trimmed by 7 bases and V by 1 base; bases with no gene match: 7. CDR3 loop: CASSLELTSWNEQFF. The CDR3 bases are TGTGCCAGCAGCTTAGAGTTGACTAGCTGGAATGAGCAGTTCTTC.

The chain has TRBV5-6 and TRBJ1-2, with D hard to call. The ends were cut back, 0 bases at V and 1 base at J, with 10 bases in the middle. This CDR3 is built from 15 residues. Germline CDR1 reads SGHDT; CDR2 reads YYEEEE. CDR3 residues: CASSLAQPVNYGYTF. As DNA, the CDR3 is TGTGCCAGCAGCTTGGCTCAGCCTGTTAACTATGGCTACACCTTC.

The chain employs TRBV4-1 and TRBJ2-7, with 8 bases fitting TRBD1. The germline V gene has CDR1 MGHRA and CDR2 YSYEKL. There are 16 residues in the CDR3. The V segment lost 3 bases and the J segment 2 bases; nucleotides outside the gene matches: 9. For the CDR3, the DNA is TGCGCCAGCAGCCAGTCAGACAGGGGAGCTGCCTACGAGCAGTACTTC. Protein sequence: CASSQSDRGAAYEQYF.

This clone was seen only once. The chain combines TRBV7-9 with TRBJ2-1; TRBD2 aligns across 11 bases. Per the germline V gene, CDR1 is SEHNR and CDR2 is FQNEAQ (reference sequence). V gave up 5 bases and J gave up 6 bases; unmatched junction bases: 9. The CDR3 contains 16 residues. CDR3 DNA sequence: TGTGCCAGCAGCGCCAGGGGACTAGCGGAGTTCAATGAGCAGTTCTTC. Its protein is CASSARGLAEFNEQFF.

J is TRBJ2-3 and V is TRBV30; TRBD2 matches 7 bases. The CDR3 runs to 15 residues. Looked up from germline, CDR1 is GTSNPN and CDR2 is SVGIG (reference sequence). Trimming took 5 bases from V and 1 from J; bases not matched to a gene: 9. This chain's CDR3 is CAWGNLGRGTDTQYF. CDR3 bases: TGTGCCTGGGGGAACCTTGGGAGGGGCACAGATACGCAGTATTTT.

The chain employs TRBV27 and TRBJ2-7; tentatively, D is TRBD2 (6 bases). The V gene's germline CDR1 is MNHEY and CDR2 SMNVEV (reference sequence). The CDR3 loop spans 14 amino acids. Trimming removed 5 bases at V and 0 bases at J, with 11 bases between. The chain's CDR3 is CASSPDYFSYEQYF. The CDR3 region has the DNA TGTGCCAGCAGTCCGGACTATTTCTCCTACGAGCAGTACTTC.

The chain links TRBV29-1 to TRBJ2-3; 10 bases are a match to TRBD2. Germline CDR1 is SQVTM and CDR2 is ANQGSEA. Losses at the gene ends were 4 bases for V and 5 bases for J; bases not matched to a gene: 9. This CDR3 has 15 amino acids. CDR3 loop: CSVAVSGRRVDTQYF. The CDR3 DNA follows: TGCAGCGTTGCTGTTAGCGGGAGGAGGGTAGATACGCAGTATTTT.

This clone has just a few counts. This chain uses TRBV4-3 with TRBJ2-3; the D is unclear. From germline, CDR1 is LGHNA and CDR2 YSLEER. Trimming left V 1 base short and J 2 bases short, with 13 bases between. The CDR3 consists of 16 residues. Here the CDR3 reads CASSQAFAAFTDTQYF. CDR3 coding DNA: TGCGCCAGCAGCCAAGCCTTTGCGGCCTTCACAGATACGCAGTATTTT.

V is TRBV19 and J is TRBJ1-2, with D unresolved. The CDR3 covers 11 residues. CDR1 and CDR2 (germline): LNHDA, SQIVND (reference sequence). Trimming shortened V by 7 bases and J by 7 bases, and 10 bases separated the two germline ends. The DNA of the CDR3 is TGTGCCAGTATCGGTCTCGGTGGCTACACCTTC. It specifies CASIGLGGYTF.

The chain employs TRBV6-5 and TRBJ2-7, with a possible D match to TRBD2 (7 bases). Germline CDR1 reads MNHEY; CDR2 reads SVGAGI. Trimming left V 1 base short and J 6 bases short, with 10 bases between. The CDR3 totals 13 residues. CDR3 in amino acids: CASSYWGGSEQYF. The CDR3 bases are TGTGCCAGCAGTTACTGGGGGGGCTCCGAGCAGTACTTC.

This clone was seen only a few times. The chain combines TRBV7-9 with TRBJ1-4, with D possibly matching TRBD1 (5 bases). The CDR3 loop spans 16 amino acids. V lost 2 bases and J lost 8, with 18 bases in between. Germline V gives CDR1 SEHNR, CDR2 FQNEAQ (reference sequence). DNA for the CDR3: TGTGCCAGCAGCTTATTCCGGGGCTCAGAGGGGGAAAAACTGTTTTTT. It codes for CASSLFRGSEGEKLFF.

CDR3: CASSLTSSDRAPYEQYF. The CDR3 coding sequence is TGTGCCAGCAGCCTAACTTCTTCAGACAGGGCCCCCTACGAGCAGTACTTC. The chain carries TRBV7-9 and TRBJ2-7; TRBD1 matches 7 bases. The CDR3 length is 17 residues. Germline CDR1 reads SEHNR; CDR2 reads FQNEAQ (reference sequence). V gave up 5 bases and J gave up 2 bases; unmatched junction bases: 15.

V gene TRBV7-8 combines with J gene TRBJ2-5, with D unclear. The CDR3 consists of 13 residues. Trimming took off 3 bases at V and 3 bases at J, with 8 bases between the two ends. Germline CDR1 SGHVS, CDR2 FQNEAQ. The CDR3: CASSFLGEETQYF. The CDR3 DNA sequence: TGTGCCAGCAGCTTCTTAGGCGAAGAGACCCAGTACTTC.

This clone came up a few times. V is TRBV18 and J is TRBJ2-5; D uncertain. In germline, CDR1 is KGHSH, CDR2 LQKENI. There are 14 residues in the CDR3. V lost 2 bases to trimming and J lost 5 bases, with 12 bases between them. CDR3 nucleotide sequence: TGTGCCAGCTCACCAGGTAGAACTGATGAGACCCAGTACTTC. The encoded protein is CASSPGRTDETQYF.

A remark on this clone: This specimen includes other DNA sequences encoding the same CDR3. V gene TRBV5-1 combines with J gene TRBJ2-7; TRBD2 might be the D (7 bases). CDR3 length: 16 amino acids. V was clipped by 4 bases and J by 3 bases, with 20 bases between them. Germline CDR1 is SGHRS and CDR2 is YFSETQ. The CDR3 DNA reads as TGCGCCAGCAGCCTGGCGGGGGCGGGAGACCTCTACGAGCAGTACTTC. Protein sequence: CASSLAGAGDLYEQYF.

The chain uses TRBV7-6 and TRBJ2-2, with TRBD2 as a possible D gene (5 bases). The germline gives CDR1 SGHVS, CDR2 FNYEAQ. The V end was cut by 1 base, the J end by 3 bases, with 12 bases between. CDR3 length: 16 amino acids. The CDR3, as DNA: TGTGCCAGCAGCTTAGACATGAGGGTAGACACCGGGGAGCTGTTTTTT. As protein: CASSLDMRVDTGELFF.

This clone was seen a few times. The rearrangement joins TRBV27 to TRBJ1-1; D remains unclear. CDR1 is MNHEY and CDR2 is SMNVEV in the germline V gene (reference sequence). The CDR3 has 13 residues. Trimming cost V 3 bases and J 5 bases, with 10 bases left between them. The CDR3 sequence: CASSFHERTEAFF. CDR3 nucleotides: TGTGCCAGCAGTTTCCATGAGAGAACTGAAGCTTTCTTT.

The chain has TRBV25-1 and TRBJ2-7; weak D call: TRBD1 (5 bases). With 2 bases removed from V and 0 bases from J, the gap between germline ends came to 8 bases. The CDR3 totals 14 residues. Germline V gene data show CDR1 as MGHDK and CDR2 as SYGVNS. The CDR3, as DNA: TGTGCCAGCAGTGAAGCAGGGATCTCCTACGAGCAGTACTTC. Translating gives CASSEAGISYEQYF.

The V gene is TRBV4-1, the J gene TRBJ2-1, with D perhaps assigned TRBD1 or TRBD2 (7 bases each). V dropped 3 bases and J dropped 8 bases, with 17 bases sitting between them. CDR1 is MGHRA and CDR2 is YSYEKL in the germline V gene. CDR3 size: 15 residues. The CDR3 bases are TGCGCCAGCAGCCAGACAGGGACTGGGGGGGATGAGCAGTTCTTC. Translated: CASSQTGTGGDEQFF.